A single sample gave rise to the 32 T cell receptor beta chains below, sequenced in a study of T cells in Graves' hyperthyroidism and ophthalmopathy. From RNA transcripts, TCR beta CDR3 regions were amplified. The HTBI primer set was used in a first-round RT-PCR of the TCR CDR3. Via MiXCR, TCRdb re-called the multiplex PCR reads, giving one row per CDR3 protein. Altogether 330,000 or so distinct CDR3 sequences are present, 18% being singletons, with the ten largest covering roughly 15%. Sequenced sample: blood. The receptors shown here come from a woman between 40 and 50 years old with Graves' ophthalmopathy.

This clonotype was seen at least ten times. This chain joins TRBV6-1 and TRBJ1-5, with D perhaps matching TRBD1 (5 bases). CDR3 length: 12 residues. Germline V gene lookup returns CDR1 MNHNS and CDR2 SASEGT. V lost 7 bases and J lost 4, with 8 bases in between. This CDR3 is CASTEGNQPQHF. In DNA, the CDR3 is TGTGCCAGCACTGAGGGGAATCAGCCCCAGCATTTT.

This clonotype has at least ten counts. This sequence joins TRBV10-3 and TRBJ1-5, with no clear D. CDR1 is ENHRY, CDR2 SYGVKD, per germline. This CDR3 region has 13 residues. Trimming stripped 2 bases from V and 5 bases from J, with 7 bases between. DNA for the CDR3: TGTGCCATCAGTGAGAGAGTGTATCAGCCCCAGCATTTT. This codes for CAISERVYQPQHF.

This clonotype was detected many times. The chain recombines TRBV12-3 or TRBV12-4 with TRBJ1-5; the D is unclear. The CDR3 has 14 amino acids. V lost 1 base to trimming and J lost 4 bases, with 8 bases between them. CDR3 sequence: CASSLGVRNQPQHF. The CDR3 DNA reads TGTGCCAGCAGTTTAGGTGTACGGAATCAGCCCCAGCATTTT.

This clonotype was detected many times. V and J are TRBV13 and TRBJ2-7, with D perhaps matching TRBD1 (5 bases). CDR1 and CDR2 from the germline V gene are PRHDT and FYEKMQ (reference sequence). The CDR3 runs to 13 residues. Trimming cost V 5 bases and J 5 bases, with 13 bases left between them. Written as DNA, the CDR3 is TGTGCCAGCAGCGAAGGGGCTTTCAACGAGCAGTACTTC. Translated, it gives CASSEGAFNEQYF.

There are a few counts of this clonotype. This sequence joins TRBV7-2 and TRBJ1-6; 7 positions match TRBD1. CDR3 length equals 17 residues. Germline V gene sequence: CDR1 SGHTA, CDR2 FQGNSA. V dropped 2 bases and J dropped 5; count of bases not matched to a gene: 9. The CDR3 sequence is CASSLKSVDRNNSPLHF. CDR3 nucleotides: TGTGCCAGCAGCTTAAAGTCGGTGGACAGGAATAATTCACCCCTCCACTTT.

This clonotype was seen repeatedly, ten times or more. The chain combines TRBV10-3 with TRBJ1-1, with no clear D. With 5 bases removed from V and 0 bases from J, the gap between germline ends came to 16 bases. Germline values: CDR1 ENHRY, CDR2 SYGVKD. The CDR3 sequence is 16 residues long. Here the CDR3 DNA reads TGTGCCATCAGTCGGGAAGCAGGTGGGCTGAACACTGAAGCTTTCTTT. It encodes CAISREAGGLNTEAFF.

This clonotype was seen repeatedly, ten times or more. The V and J genes are TRBV20-1 and TRBJ1-2; maybe TRBD1 (5 bases). This CDR3 contains 15 residues. From germline, CDR1 is DFQATT and CDR2 SNEGSKA (reference sequence). The V end lost 0 bases, the J end lost 5 bases, and 16 bases lay between the germline ends. The CDR3 DNA sequence: TGCAGTGCTAGAGATCATAGGGGAGGGATTTATGGCTACACCTTC. Translated, it gives CSARDHRGGIYGYTF.

This clonotype was recorded at least ten times. The chain links TRBV2 to TRBJ2-7, with D uncertain. Germline V CDR1 and CDR2: SNHLY, FYNNEI. Between the trimmed V and J ends, which lost 7 bases and 2 bases, there was a span of 6 bases. The CDR3 is made up of 11 amino acids. In DNA form, the CDR3 reads TGTGCCAGCACGACCACCTACGAGCAGTACTTC. Translation gives CASTTTYEQYF.

This clonotype has a count of ten or more. The rearrangement uses TRBV7-2 and TRBJ2-7; 11 bases map to TRBD2. The CDR3 runs to 15 residues. The J segment lost 3 bases and the V segment lost 5 bases, leaving 6 bases of the junction unmatched. CDR1 SGHTA and CDR2 FQGNSA come from the germline V gene. CDR3 in DNA: TGTGCCAGCAGCCCGACTAGCGGGACGATCTACGAGCAGTACTTC. It translates to CASSPTSGTIYEQYF.

This clonotype was picked up many times. This sequence joins TRBV20-1 and TRBJ2-5; D remains unclear. The CDR3 consists of 14 residues. Trimming removed 0 bases at V and 5 bases at J, with 13 bases between. CDR1 DFQATT and CDR2 SNEGSKA come from the germline V gene (reference sequence). The CDR3 here is CSARDLSRAETQYF. The CDR3, as DNA: TGCAGTGCTAGAGATCTTTCCCGTGCGGAGACCCAGTACTTC.

This clonotype was recorded many times. The gene calls are TRBV10-3 and TRBJ2-7; D gene uncertain. V gave up 7 bases and J gave up 5 bases, with 15 bases separating them. This CDR3 contains 13 residues. The germline gives CDR1 ENHRY, CDR2 SYGVKD. CDR3 protein: CAITSGTLDEQYF. The CDR3 DNA is TGTGCCATCACGTCTGGAACCCTCGACGAGCAGTACTTC.

This clonotype was seen repeatedly, ten times or more. The rearrangement links TRBV6-5 to TRBJ1-5; 8 bases are shared with TRBD1. V gave up 6 bases and J gave up 6 bases; unmatched junction bases: 19. The CDR3 contains 18 residues. Germline V gene lookup returns CDR1 MNHEY and CDR2 SVGAGI. In DNA, the CDR3 is TGTGCCAGCAGCCTCGACAGGGGTCGGGGAGGGCTCCGTCAGCCCCAGCATTTT. Translated: CASSLDRGRGGLRQPQHF.

This clonotype was observed many times. The chain employs TRBV6-5 and TRBJ2-7; D ambiguous. V was pared by 2 bases and J by 3 bases, with 5 bases between. The CDR3 extends over 12 amino acids. CDR1 MNHEY and CDR2 SVGAGI come from the germline V gene. The CDR3 sequence: CASSYPIYEQYF. CDR3 coding DNA: TGTGCCAGCAGTTACCCAATCTACGAGCAGTACTTC.

This clonotype was counted at least ten times. This chain connects TRBV7-2 to TRBJ2-2, with D unclear. The CDR3 runs to 14 residues. Trimming removed 1 base at V and 4 bases at J, with 7 bases between. Per germline, CDR1 SGHTA and CDR2 FQGNSA. The CDR3 DNA sequence: TGTGCCAGCAGCTTAGGCCCGACCACCGGGGAGCTGTTTTTT. It yields the protein CASSLGPTTGELFF.

This clonotype showed up many times. The chain uses TRBV11-2 and TRBJ1-2, with D perhaps TRBD1 (5 bases). This CDR3 region has 14 residues. Germline V gene sequence: CDR1 SGHAT, CDR2 FQNNGV. V was trimmed by 3 bases and J by 4 bases, leaving 12 bases between them. The CDR3 DNA sequence: TGTGCCAGCAGCTTGGTGCAAAGGGGCTATGGCTACACCTTC. The encoded protein is CASSLVQRGYGYTF.

This clonotype came up many times. CDR3 protein: CASSYSLLGETEAFF. The CDR3 DNA follows: TGTGCCAGCAGTTACTCGTTGTTAGGGGAAACTGAAGCTTTCTTT. The V call is TRBV6-2 or TRBV6-3, the J call TRBJ1-1, with D perhaps TRBD1 (5 bases). There are 15 residues in the CDR3. CDR1 and CDR2 from the germline V gene are MNHEY and SVGEGT. V lost 0 bases to trimming and J lost 5 bases, with 13 bases between them.

This clonotype was observed many times. The chain uses TRBV5-1 and TRBJ2-5; maybe TRBD2 (5 bases). The germline gives CDR1 SGHRS, CDR2 YFSETQ. V lost 3 bases and J 3 bases, leaving 12 bases between the germline ends. There are 14 residues in the CDR3. The CDR3 bases are TGCGCCAGCAGCTCGGGAAGGTTAGAAGAGACCCAGTACTTC. Amino acid sequence: CASSSGRLEETQYF. The whole variable domain, filled in from reference TRBV5-1 and TRBJ2-5, reads KAGVTQTPRYLIKTRGQQVTLSCSPISGHRSVSWYQQTPGQGLQFLFEYFSETQRNKGNFPGRFSGRQFSNSRSEMNVSTLELGDSALYLCASSSGRLEETQYFGPGTRLLVL.

By share of the sample, this clonotype is medium-sized. The chain combines TRBV28 with TRBJ1-5; D uncertain. Germline lookup yields CDR1 MDHEN and CDR2 SYDVKM. The V gene lost 6 bases and the J gene lost 2 bases, with 5 bases spanning the gap. The CDR3 contains 12 residues. As DNA, the CDR3 is TGTGCCAGCAGGGAACGCAATCAGCCCCAGCATTTT. This codes for CASRERNQPQHF.

At least ten counts were recorded for this clonotype. The genes are TRBV12-3 or TRBV12-4 and TRBJ2-7, with 8 nucleotides matching TRBD2. V dropped 0 bases and J dropped 6; count of bases not matched to a gene: 7. The CDR3 consists of 15 residues. The CDR3 region is CASSLATSGVAEQYF. Written as DNA, the CDR3 is TGTGCCAGCAGTTTAGCTACTAGCGGTGTAGCCGAGCAGTACTTC.

This clonotype was detected once. This chain connects TRBV6-2 or TRBV6-3 to TRBJ2-7; 8 nucleotides align to TRBD1. The CDR3 consists of 14 residues. Germline CDR1 reads MNHEY; CDR2 reads SVGEGT. The junction had 2 bases not matched to a gene; V was cut back by 1 base and J by 3 bases. The CDR3 loop reads CASSYFGTGYEQYF. DNA of the CDR3: TGTGCCAGCAGTTACTTCGGGACAGGCTACGAGCAGTACTTC.

There are many counts of this clonotype. The chain uses TRBV15 and TRBJ1-1; D is undetermined. This CDR3 is built from 15 residues. The ends were cut back, 0 bases at V and 3 bases at J, with 11 bases in the middle. Germline CDR1 reads LNHNV; CDR2 reads YYDKDF (reference sequence). CDR3 nucleotides: TGTGCCACCAGCAGAGATGGCGGTGGAGACACTGAAGCTTTCTTT. This encodes CATSRDGGGDTEAFF.

This clonotype was seen repeatedly, ten times or more. The genes are TRBV7-2 and TRBJ2-5, with D unresolved. The V and J ends lost 3 bases and 1 base respectively, with 9 bases between them. This CDR3 has 14 amino acids. Germline V gene lookup returns CDR1 SGHTA and CDR2 FQGNSA. The DNA of the CDR3 is TGTGCCAGCAGCTTTTCGTGGGTCCAAGAGACCCAGTACTTC. Amino acid sequence: CASSFSWVQETQYF.

Ten or more counts support this clonotype. This chain links TRBV28 with TRBJ2-7; a weak D match, TRBD2 (6 bases). The CDR3 is 14 amino acids. Between the trimmed V and J ends, which lost 5 bases and 7 bases, there was a span of 18 bases. Germline CDR1 MDHEN, CDR2 SYDVKM. The CDR3 DNA sequence: TGTGCCAGCAGTGCTTTCCGGGACTTCGAAGAGCAGTACTTC. Its protein is CASSAFRDFEEQYF.

This clonotype has at least ten counts. The chain joins TRBV6-2 or TRBV6-3 to TRBJ1-2; tentatively, D is TRBD1 (6 bases). The germline V gene has CDR1 MNHEY and CDR2 SVGEGT. This CDR3 comprises 14 residues. V dropped 6 bases and J dropped 3 bases, with 14 bases sitting between them. The CDR3 is CASSPQGPDYGYTF. The CDR3 region has the DNA TGTGCCAGCAGCCCCCAGGGGCCCGACTATGGCTACACCTTC.

This clonotype was detected ten times or more. V usage is TRBV20-1 and J usage is TRBJ2-7; the match to TRBD2 covers 8 bases. Germline CDR1 DFQATT, CDR2 SNEGSKA (reference sequence). V lost 7 bases, J lost 6 bases, and 14 bases stayed unmatched. The CDR3 covers 14 residues. The CDR3, as DNA: TGCAGTGTCCGAACCCCGGGACTAGTTTCCGAGCAGTACTTC. Translated: CSVRTPGLVSEQYF.

This clonotype appeared a few times. A single base separates this from a much larger clone, so it may be a read error. The V call is TRBV5-1, the J call TRBJ2-2, with 11 nucleotides matching TRBD1. This CDR3 is built from 15 residues. V lost 5 bases and J lost 4; bases outside the gene matches: 4. Germline V lookup: CDR1 SGHRS, CDR2 YFSETQ. Here the CDR3 DNA reads TGCGCCAGCAGGCCCGGGACAGGGGGCACCGGGGAGCTGTTTTTT. Its protein product is CASRPGTGGTGELFF. The variable domain in full, completed from reference TRBV5-1 and TRBJ2-2, reads KAGVTQTPRYLIKTRGQQVTLSCSPISGHRSVSWYQQTPGQGLQFLFEYFSETQRNKGNFPGRFSGRQFSNSRSEMNVSTLELGDSALYLCASRPGTGGTGELFFGEGSRLTVL.

This clonotype was detected ten times or more. No conserved phenylalanine or tryptophan is present at the end of the CDR3, so a read error is the likely explanation. The gene calls are TRBV11-2 and TRBJ2-2; a weak D match, TRBD2 (5 bases). CDR1 and CDR2 from the germline V gene are SGHAT and FQNNGV. Trimming stripped 4 bases from V and 3 bases from J, with 9 bases between. The CDR3 is 14 residues long. The CDR3 protein is CASSSGVYTGELFS. In DNA, the CDR3 is TGTGCCAGCAGCTCCGGGGTCTACACCGGGGAGCTGTTTTCT.

This clonotype showed up many times. The chain recombines TRBV28 with TRBJ2-2, with 8 positions matching TRBD1. The V gene end was trimmed by 5 bases and the J gene end by 9 bases; junction bases not matched to a gene: 11. The CDR3 contains 15 residues. The germline V gene has CDR1 MDHEN and CDR2 SYDVKM. Here the CDR3 DNA reads TGTGCCAGCAGTCGAATCGGACAGGGCAACCGGGAGCTGTTTTTT. Translating gives CASSRIGQGNRELFF.

This clonotype came up many times. This chain joins TRBV12-3 or TRBV12-4 and TRBJ2-5; 8 bases match TRBD2. There are 15 residues in the CDR3. With 3 bases clipped from V and 4 bases from J, the junction kept 7 bases outside the gene matches. This CDR3 reads CASSFGGLAGETQYF. In nucleotides, the CDR3 is TGTGCCAGCAGTTTTGGCGGGCTAGCGGGAGAGACCCAGTACTTC.

This clonotype was recorded many times. The J gene is TRBJ2-2, the V gene TRBV19; 11 bases agree with TRBD2. Germline V gives CDR1 LNHDA, CDR2 SQIVND (reference sequence). V was pared by 4 bases and J by 2 bases, with 6 bases of the junction left unmatched. The CDR3 has 17 amino acids. CDR3 in DNA: TGTGCCAGTAGTAGATTAGCGGGAGGGCCCAACACCGGGGAGCTGTTTTTT. It codes for CASSRLAGGPNTGELFF.

With respect to this clonotype: A much larger clonotype is one base distant, so this may be a read error. Since the CDR3 does not end with the conserved phenylalanine or tryptophan, this likely comes from a read error. In DNA form, the CDR3 reads TGTGCCAGCAGCATGACTGGGCGACAGACCCAGTACCTC. Protein sequence: CASSMTGRQTQYL. V usage is TRBV12-3 or TRBV12-4 and J usage is TRBJ2-5; D is unresolved. V gave up 6 bases and J gave up 6 bases, with 14 bases separating them. The CDR3 runs to 13 residues.

This clonotype was counted between two and nine times. J is TRBJ2-2 and V is TRBV30, with 9 bases lining up with TRBD1. Germline V gene lookup returns CDR1 GTSNPN and CDR2 SVGIG (reference sequence). The CDR3 is 14 residues long. V shed 5 bases and J 6 bases; nucleotides not matched to a gene: 7. The CDR3 region is CAWGTGNSAGELFF. The CDR3 DNA reads TGTGCCTGGGGGACAGGGAATTCGGCCGGGGAGCTGTTTTTT. Together with reference TRBV30 and TRBJ2-2, the CDR3 gives the full variable domain: SQTIHQWPATLVQPVGSPLSLECTVEGTSNPNLYWYRQAAGRGLQLLFYSVGIGQISSEVPQNLSASRPQDRQFILSSKKLLLSDSGFYLCAWGTGNSAGELFFGEGSRLTVL.